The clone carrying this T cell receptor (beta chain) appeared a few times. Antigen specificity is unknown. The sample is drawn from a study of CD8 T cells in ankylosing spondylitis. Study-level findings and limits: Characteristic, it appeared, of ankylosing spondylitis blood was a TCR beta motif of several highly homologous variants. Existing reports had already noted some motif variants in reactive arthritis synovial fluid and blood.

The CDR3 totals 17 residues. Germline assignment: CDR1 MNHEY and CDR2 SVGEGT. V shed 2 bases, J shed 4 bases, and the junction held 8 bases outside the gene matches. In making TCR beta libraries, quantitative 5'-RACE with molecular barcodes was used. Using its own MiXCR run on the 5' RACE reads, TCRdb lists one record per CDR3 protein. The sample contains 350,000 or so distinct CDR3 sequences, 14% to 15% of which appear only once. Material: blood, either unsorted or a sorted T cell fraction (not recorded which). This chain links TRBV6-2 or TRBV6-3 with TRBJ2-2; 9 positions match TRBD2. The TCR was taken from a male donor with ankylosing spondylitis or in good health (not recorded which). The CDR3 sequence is CASSYDGGGALTGELFF. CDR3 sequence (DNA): TGTGCCAGCAGTTACGACGGCGGGGGGGCGCTCACCGGGGAGCTGTTTTTT.